The sequence of this T cell receptor beta chain was determined in a study of blood T cell repertoires in COVID-19. About the research overall: In each case, the material was cDNA or gDNA derived from T cells, B-cell-depleted T cells, or PBMCs.

Repertoires were generated with immunoSEQ multiplex PCR, while TCRdb's copy carries only in-frame clones and drops some. Here the sample spans about 46,000 clones, 70% to 90% being singletons. Germline V gene lookup returns CDR1 SEHNR and CDR2 FQNEAQ (reference sequence). V was trimmed by 4 bases and J by 4 bases, leaving 4 bases between them. This CDR3 comprises 11 residues. This chain links TRBV7-9 with TRBJ1-1; no clear D gene. The sequence was collected from a human donor in a cohort sampled during active COVID-19. The donor label of this sample is uncertain. The sample was peripheral blood. The CDR3 here is CASSSFTEAFF. DNA of the CDR3: TGTGCCAGCAGCTCCTTCACTGAAGCTTTCTTT.